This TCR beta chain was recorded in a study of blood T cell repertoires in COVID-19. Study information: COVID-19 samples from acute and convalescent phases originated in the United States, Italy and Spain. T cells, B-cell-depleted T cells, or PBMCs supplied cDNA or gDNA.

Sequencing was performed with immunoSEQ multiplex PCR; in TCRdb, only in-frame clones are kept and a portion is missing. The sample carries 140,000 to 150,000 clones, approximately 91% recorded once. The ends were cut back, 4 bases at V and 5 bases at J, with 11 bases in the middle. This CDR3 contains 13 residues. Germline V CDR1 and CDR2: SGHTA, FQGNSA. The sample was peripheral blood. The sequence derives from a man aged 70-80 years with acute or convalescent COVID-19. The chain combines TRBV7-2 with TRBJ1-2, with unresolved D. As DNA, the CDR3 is TGTGCCAGCAGCTCAACCCCGGGGTATGGCTACACCTTC. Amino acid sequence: CASSSTPGYGYTF.